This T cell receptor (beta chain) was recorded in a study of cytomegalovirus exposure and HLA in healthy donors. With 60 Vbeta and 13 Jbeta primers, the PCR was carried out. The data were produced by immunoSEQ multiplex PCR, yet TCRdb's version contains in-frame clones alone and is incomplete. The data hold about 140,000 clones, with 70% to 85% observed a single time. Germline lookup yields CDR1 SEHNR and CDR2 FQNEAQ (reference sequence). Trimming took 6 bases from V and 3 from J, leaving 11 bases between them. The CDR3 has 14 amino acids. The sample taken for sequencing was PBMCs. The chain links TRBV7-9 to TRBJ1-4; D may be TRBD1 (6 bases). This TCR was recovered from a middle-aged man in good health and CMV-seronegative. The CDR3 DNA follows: TGTGCCAGCAGACCTACAGGGTCTAATGAAAAACTGTTTTTT. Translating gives CASRPTGSNEKLFF. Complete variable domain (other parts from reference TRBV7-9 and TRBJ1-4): DTGVSQNPRHKITKRGQNVTFRCDPISEHNRLYWYRQTLGQGPEFLTYFQNEAQLEKSRLLSDRFSAERPKGSFSTLEIQRTEQGDSAMYLCASRPTGSNEKLFFGSGTQLSVL.